This T cell receptor (beta chain) was captured by sequencing in a study of T cell changes during pregnancy in multiple sclerosis (dated by TCRdb to between 2018 and 2021). Study-level background: In women with multiple sclerosis, the researchers looked at how the T cell repertoire shifted as pregnancy progressed.

Libraries came from the immunoSEQ multiplex PCR assay. TCRdb stores this immuneACCESS table with in-frame sequences only. Part of the clones is absent; in the studies checked, under half of the shortfall reflects unresolved V genes, and no reason is known for the rest. Counted in this sample were fewer than 65,000 clones; around 90% of them appeared once. Of the sample, just over 0.85% is held by the ten largest clones. In regard to this clone: It has no known antigen specificity. The input lacks base qualities; no much larger clone sits a single base away.

This TCR derives from a female donor with multiple sclerosis, enrolled in a pregnancy study. Here the sequenced sample was peripheral blood, taken before pregnancy.

In nucleotides, the sequence is TGTGCCAGCAGCGTAGCTAGTCAAGGACAGGGCTCCTATGGCTACACCTTC. It is translated as CASSVASQGQGSYGYTF. Recombination joined TRBV9 with TRBJ1-2; 8 nucleotides in the junction match TRBD1. Trimming accounts for 0 bases at V and 4 bases at J, while the number of junction bases matched to no gene is 11. CDR1 SGDLS and CDR2 YYNGEE are derived from the germline V gene. Measured from the cysteine to the phenylalanine, the CDR3 is 17 residues long. Only the CDR3 portion is preserved as DNA: 51 bases, with reading frame beginning at the first base. With the portions outside the CDR3 filled from the reference TRBV9 and TRBJ1-2 genes, the complete variable region becomes DSGVTQTPKHLITATGQRVTLRCSPRSGDLSVYWYQQSLDQGLQFLIQYYNGEERAKGNILERFSAQQFPDLHSELNLSSLELGDSALYFCASSVASQGQGSYGYTFGSGTRLTVV.